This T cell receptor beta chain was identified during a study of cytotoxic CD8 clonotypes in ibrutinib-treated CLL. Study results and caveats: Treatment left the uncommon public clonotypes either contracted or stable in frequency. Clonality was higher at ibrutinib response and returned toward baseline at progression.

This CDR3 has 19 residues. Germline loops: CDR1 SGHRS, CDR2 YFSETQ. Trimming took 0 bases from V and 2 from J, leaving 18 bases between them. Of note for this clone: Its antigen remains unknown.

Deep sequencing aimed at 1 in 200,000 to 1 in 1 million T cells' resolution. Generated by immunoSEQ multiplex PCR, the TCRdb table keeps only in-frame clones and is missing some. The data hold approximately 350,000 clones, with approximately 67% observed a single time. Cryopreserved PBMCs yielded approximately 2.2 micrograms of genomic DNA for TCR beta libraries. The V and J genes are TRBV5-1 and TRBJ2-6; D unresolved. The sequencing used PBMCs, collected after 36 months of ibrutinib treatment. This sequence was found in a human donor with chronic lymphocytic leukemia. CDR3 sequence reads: CASSLVPSTNIPGANVLTF. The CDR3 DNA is TGCGCCAGCAGCTTGGTACCGTCGACCAATATCCCTGGGGCCAACGTCCTGACTTTC.